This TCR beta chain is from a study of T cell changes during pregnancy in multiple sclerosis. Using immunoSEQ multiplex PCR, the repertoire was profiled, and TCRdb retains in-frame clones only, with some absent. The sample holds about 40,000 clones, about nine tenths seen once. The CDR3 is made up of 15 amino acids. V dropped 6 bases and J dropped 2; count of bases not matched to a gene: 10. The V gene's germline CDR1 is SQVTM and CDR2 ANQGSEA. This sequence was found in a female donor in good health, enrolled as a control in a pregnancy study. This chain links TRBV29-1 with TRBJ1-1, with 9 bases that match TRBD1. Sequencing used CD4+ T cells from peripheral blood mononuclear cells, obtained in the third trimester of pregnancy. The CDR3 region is CSVYRGQSRNTEAFF. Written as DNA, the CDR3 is TGCAGCGTGTACAGGGGGCAATCGAGAAACACTGAAGCTTTCTTT.